This T cell receptor beta chain was retrieved from a study of T-cell reconstitution after alpha-beta-depleted transplantation in children. Study-wide points: T-cell numbers and diversity one year post-transplant derived largely from freshly generated T cells. It was surviving recipient T cells and thymic progenitors that gave some patients high TCRbeta diversity at day 60.

This clonotype was recorded at least ten times. What it binds is unknown. The CDR3 runs to 16 residues. The V and J ends lost 4 bases and 5 bases, in that order; junction bases with no gene match: 10. Looked up from germline, CDR1 is SGHRS and CDR2 is YFSETQ. Preparation of the TCRbeta library was carried out with unique molecular identifiers. MiXCR was run by TCRdb on the PCR reads, yielding one entry per CDR3 protein. The sample lists around 700,000 distinct CDR3 sequences, around 13% occurring once. The receptor's source is a girl under 10 years old with congenital amegakaryocytic thrombocytopenia, due to receive a stem cell transplant. This chain connects TRBV5-1 to TRBJ2-1, with 9 bases fitting TRBD2. The sequenced sample was PBMCs, obtained before TCRalphabeta/CD19-depleted stem cell transplant. The CDR3 reads CASSPKGLAEDNEQFF. The CDR3 DNA is TGCGCCAGCAGCCCGAAGGGACTAGCAGAAGACAATGAGCAGTTCTTC.